The entry below gives a single T cell receptor (beta chain) sequence along with its context. These data belong to a study of T cell responses to AZD1222 COVID-19 vaccine. V was clipped by 4 bases and J by 3 bases; unmatched bases: 12. The CDR3 length is 16 residues. CDR1 LNHDA and CDR2 SQIVND come from the germline V gene (reference sequence). Assay: immunoSEQ multiplex PCR; the TCRdb copy retains only in-frame clones and omits some. The table lists some 170,000 clones, approximately 93% of them singletons, with under 2% in the top ten. The material sequenced was peripheral blood, taken 28 days after the second AZD1222 dose. The chain has TRBV19 and TRBJ2-7, with 7 positions matching TRBD1. The receptor comes from an adult who received the AZD1222 COVID-19 vaccine. CDR3: CASSTGTAMENYEQYF. The CDR3 DNA reads TGTGCCAGTAGTACGGGGACAGCCATGGAGAACTACGAGCAGTACTTC.